Each of the 9 T cell receptor beta chains below was sequenced from the same sample in a study of blood T cell repertoires in COVID-19. Sequencing used immunoSEQ multiplex PCR; TCRdb keeps in-frame clones, though not all of them. This sample carries over 600,000 clones, just under 90% of them seen once, and the ten largest clones take roughly 0.26%. The sample comprised peripheral blood. The receptors derive from a woman younger than 30 with acute or convalescent COVID-19.

The J gene is TRBJ2-1, the V gene TRBV29-1, with D uncertain. Germline V gene lookup returns CDR1 SQVTM and CDR2 ANQGSEA. The ends were cut back, 5 bases at V and 9 bases at J, with 17 bases in the middle. This CDR3 comprises 13 residues. CDR3 loop: CSVFPILASEQFF. CDR3 sequence (DNA): TGCAGCGTTTTCCCCATATTAGCCTCTGAGCAGTTCTTC.

The chain carries TRBV5-1 and TRBJ1-2; TRBD1 might be the D (6 bases). The CDR3 length is 14 residues. Germline loops: CDR1 SGHRS, CDR2 YFSETQ. Trimming left V 2 bases short and J 5 bases short, with 13 bases between. Here the CDR3 DNA reads TGCGCCAGCAGCTTCGGGGGGCGCAAATATGGCTACACCTTC. It is translated as CASSFGGRKYGYTF.

The chain uses TRBV30 and TRBJ1-1; 8 bases line up with TRBD1. CDR1 is GTSNPN, CDR2 SVGIG, per germline (reference sequence). The junction had 7 bases not matched to a gene; V was cut back by 3 bases and J by 4 bases. The CDR3 totals 14 residues. CDR3 DNA sequence: TGTGCCTGGAGCGTGCGGACAGGGTTCACTGAAGCTTTCTTT. Amino acids: CAWSVRTGFTEAFF.

The chain couples TRBV18 to TRBJ1-4, with 7 bases identical to TRBD1. The CDR3 spans 15 residues. Germline V CDR1 and CDR2: KGHSH, LQKENI. The junction had 9 bases not matched to a gene; V was cut back by 4 bases and J by 7 bases. The CDR3 region is CASSLQGPTGEKLFF. DNA of the CDR3: TGTGCCAGCTCACTACAGGGGCCCACGGGTGAAAAACTGTTTTTT.

The rearrangement joins TRBV5-6 to TRBJ1-5; TRBD1 agrees at 7 bases. Germline loops: CDR1 SGHDT, CDR2 YYEEEE. J was trimmed by 4 bases and V by 0 bases; bases with no gene match: 4. The CDR3 covers 15 residues. CDR3 coding DNA: TGTGCCAGCAGCTTGGCGGGACAGAGAAATCAGCCCCAGCATTTT. Translated, it gives CASSLAGQRNQPQHF.

This clone has only one observation. The chain uses TRBV9 and TRBJ2-1, with a weak D call TRBD2 (5 bases). Germline lookup yields CDR1 SGDLS and CDR2 YYNGEE. V shed 0 bases and J shed 3 bases, with 10 bases lying between them. This CDR3 has 15 amino acids. The CDR3 sequence: CASSVAGMVYNEQFF. The CDR3 region has the DNA TGTGCCAGCAGCGTAGCCGGGATGGTCTACAATGAGCAGTTCTTC.

This clone was seen just once. V and J are TRBV20-1 and TRBJ1-5; unclear D gene. The CDR3 extends over 12 amino acids. Germline V CDR1 and CDR2: DFQATT, SNEGSKA (reference sequence). Trimming removed 3 bases at V and 7 bases at J, with 10 bases between. The CDR3 DNA reads TGCAGTGCTAGTCGGGGTTTGCAGCCCCAGCATTTT. It is translated as CSASRGLQPQHF.

The chain uses TRBV6-1 and TRBJ1-4, with 9 bases that match TRBD1. This CDR3 has 15 amino acids. Per the germline V gene, CDR1 is MNHNS and CDR2 is SASEGT. The V segment lost 1 base and the J segment 7 bases; nucleotides outside the gene matches: 4. CDR3 amino acids: CASSEGTGESEKLFF. CDR3 nucleotides: TGTGCCAGCAGTGAAGGGACAGGGGAGAGTGAAAAACTGTTTTTT.

The gene calls are TRBV3-1 (or the pseudogene TRBV3-2) and TRBJ1-2, with D possibly being TRBD1 (5 bases). The CDR3 contains 15 residues. Per the germline V gene, CDR1 is LGHDT and CDR2 is YNNKEL (reference sequence). V was cut by 4 bases and J by 7 bases, with 19 bases left in between. CDR3 nucleotides: TGTGCCAGCAGCCTTAAGTTGGAAGGGGCCGGTGGCTACACCTTC. It is translated as CASSLKLEGAGGYTF.